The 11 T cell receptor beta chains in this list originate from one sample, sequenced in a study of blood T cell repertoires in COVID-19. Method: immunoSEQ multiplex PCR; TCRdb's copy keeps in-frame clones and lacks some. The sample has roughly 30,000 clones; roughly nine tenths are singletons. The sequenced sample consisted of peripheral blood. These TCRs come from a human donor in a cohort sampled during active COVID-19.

The CDR3 loop reads CASSPPGSLNTEAFF. CDR3 nucleotide sequence: TGTGCCAGCTCACCACCGGGCAGTCTGAACACTGAAGCTTTCTTT. The V and J genes are TRBV18 and TRBJ1-1; D is undetermined. Germline lookup yields CDR1 KGHSH and CDR2 LQKENI. V shed 0 bases and J shed 0 bases, with 8 bases lying between them. The CDR3 runs 15 residues.

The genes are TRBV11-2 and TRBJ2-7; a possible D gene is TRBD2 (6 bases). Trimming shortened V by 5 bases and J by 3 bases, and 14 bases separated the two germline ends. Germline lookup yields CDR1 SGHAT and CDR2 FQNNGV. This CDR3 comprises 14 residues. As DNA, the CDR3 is TGTGCCAGCAGCGAATCTCACGGGAGCTACGAGCAGTACTTC. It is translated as CASSESHGSYEQYF.

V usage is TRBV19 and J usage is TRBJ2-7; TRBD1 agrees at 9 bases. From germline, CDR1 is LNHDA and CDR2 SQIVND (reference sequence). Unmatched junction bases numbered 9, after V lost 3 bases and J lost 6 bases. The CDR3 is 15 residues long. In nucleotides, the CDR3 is TGTGCCAGTAGTATCGCCCCGGGACAGGGTGTCGAGCAGTACTTC. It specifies CASSIAPGQGVEQYF.

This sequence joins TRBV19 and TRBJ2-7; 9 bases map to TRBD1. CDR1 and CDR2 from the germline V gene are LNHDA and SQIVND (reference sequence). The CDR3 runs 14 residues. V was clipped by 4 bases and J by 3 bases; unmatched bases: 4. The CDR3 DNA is TGTGCCAGTAGTAGTCGGGGACAGGGCTACGAGCAGTACTTC. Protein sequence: CASSSRGQGYEQYF. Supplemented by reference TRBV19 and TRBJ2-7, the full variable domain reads DGGITQSPKYLFRKEGQNVTLSCEQNLNHDAMYWYRQDPGQGLRLIYYSQIVNDFQKGDIAEGYSVSREKKESFPLTVTSAQKNPTAFYLCASSSRGQGYEQYFGPGTRLTVT.

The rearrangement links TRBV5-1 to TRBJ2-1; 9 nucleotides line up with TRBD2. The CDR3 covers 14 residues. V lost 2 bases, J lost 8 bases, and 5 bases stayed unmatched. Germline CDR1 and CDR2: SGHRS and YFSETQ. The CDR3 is CASSFSGGTDEQFF. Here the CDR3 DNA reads TGCGCCAGCAGCTTTAGCGGGGGAACTGATGAGCAGTTCTTC.

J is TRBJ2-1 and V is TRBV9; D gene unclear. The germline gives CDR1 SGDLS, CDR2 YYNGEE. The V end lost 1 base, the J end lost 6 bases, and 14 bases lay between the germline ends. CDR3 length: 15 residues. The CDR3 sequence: CASSVTLSVSNEQFF. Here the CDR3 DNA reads TGTGCCAGCAGCGTAACCCTCTCGGTGTCCAATGAGCAGTTCTTC.

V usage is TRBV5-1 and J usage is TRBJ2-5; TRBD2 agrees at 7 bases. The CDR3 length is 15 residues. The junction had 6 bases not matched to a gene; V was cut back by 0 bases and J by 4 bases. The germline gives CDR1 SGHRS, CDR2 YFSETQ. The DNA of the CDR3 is TGCGCCAGCAGCTTGGCCGTAGGACTAGGAGAGACCCAGTACTTC. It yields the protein CASSLAVGLGETQYF. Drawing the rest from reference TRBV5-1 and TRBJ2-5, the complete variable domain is KAGVTQTPRYLIKTRGQQVTLSCSPISGHRSVSWYQQTPGQGLQFLFEYFSETQRNKGNFPGRFSGRQFSNSRSEMNVSTLELGDSALYLCASSLAVGLGETQYFGPGTRLLVL.

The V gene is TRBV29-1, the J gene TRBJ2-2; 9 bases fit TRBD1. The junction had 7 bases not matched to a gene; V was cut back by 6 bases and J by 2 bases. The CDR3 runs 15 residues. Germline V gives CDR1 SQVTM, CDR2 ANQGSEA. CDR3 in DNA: TGCAGCGTCCGAATGGGACAGGGCAACACCGGGGAGCTGTTTTTT. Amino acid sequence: CSVRMGQGNTGELFF.

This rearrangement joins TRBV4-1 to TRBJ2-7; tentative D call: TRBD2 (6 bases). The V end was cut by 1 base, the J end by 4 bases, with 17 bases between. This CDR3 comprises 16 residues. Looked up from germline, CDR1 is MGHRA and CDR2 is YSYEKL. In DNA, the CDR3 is TGCGCCAGCAGCCAAGCCCCCCCTGGGGGGATATACGAGCAGTACTTC. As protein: CASSQAPPGGIYEQYF.

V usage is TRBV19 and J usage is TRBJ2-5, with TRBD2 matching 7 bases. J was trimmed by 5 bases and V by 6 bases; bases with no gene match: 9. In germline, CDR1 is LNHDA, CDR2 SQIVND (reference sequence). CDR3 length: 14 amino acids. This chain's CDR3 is CASSPRRGWETQYF. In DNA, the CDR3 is TGTGCCAGTAGCCCCCGGCGGGGGTGGGAGACCCAGTACTTC.

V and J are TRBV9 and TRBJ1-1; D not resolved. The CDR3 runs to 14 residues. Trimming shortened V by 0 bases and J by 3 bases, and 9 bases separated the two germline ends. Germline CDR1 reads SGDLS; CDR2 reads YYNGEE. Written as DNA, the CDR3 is TGTGCCAGCAGCGTAGGCGGGATTCACACTGAAGCTTTCTTT. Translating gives CASSVGGIHTEAFF.